These 17 T cell receptor beta chains came from one sample sequenced in a study of shared clonotypes between healthy human individuals. Measured with immunoSEQ multiplex PCR; TCRdb has only the in-frame clones, and not every one. The sample holds some 2,100,000 clones; roughly 91% are singletons and the top ten take under 2%. In the naive CD8 group, cells lacked CD45RO and were positively selected for CCR7, so terminally differentiated effector memory CD45RA+ cells were left out. Specimen: naive CD8+ T cells from PBMCs. The receptors derive from a man aged 18 to 29 in good health. Some clones in this sample may be carry-over from other donors' samples.

The chain's CDR3 is CASSGRGADTEAFF. The DNA of the CDR3 is TGTGCCAGCAGTGGGAGGGGCGCGGACACTGAAGCTTTCTTT. The chain recombines TRBV6-1 with TRBJ1-1, with D perhaps matching TRBD1 (5 bases). Trimming cost V 4 bases and J 3 bases, with 12 bases left between them. CDR1 MNHNS and CDR2 SASEGT come from the germline V gene. The CDR3 is 14 residues long.

This clone was recorded only once. This rearrangement joins TRBV5-6 to TRBJ1-2; the match to TRBD1 covers 9 bases. The germline V gene encodes CDR1 SGHDT and CDR2 YYEEEE. The CDR3 is made up of 15 amino acids. Trimming removed 1 base from V and 5 bases from J; junction bases left unmatched: 6. CDR3 region: CASSLSTGGWYGYTF. The CDR3 DNA reads TGTGCCAGCAGCTTGTCTACAGGGGGCTGGTATGGCTACACCTTC.

The chain combines TRBV2 with TRBJ1-4; no definite D call. The CDR3 is made up of 16 amino acids. Germline V gives CDR1 SNHLY, CDR2 FYNNEI. V was shortened by 0 bases and J by 8 bases, with 16 bases between the two germline ends. The CDR3 DNA is TGTGCCAGCAGTGAAGCGGTGGTCCTGGTCGGCGAAAAACTGTTTTTT. Protein product: CASSEAVVLVGEKLFF.

The rearrangement uses TRBV6-5 and TRBJ2-2, with 9 bases matching TRBD2. V lost 7 bases to trimming and J lost 6 bases; unmatched junction nucleotides: 6. The CDR3 sequence is 14 residues long. Germline V gene sequence: CDR1 MNHEY, CDR2 SVGAGI. The DNA for the CDR3 is TGTGCCAGCAACGCGGGAGGGGAGGCCGGGGAGCTGTTTTTT. Protein: CASNAGGEAGELFF.

V gene TRBV30 combines with J gene TRBJ2-7, with D perhaps given as TRBD1 or TRBD2 (5 bases each). CDR3 length: 15 amino acids. V was pared by 4 bases and J by 2 bases, with 18 bases between. CDR1 is GTSNPN and CDR2 is SVGIG in the germline V gene (reference sequence). CDR3 coding DNA: TGTGCCTGGACCCCATTGGGGGAGAGGACCTACGAGCAGTACTTC. Translating it yields CAWTPLGERTYEQYF.

This clone showed up just a few times. The chain links TRBV29-1 to TRBJ1-1; D is undetermined. CDR1 is SQVTM, CDR2 ANQGSEA, per germline. V lost 4 bases and J 13 bases, leaving 19 bases between the germline ends. The CDR3 is made up of 12 amino acids. The CDR3 sequence is CSVVGIERVGFF. The CDR3 coding sequence is TGCAGCGTTGTAGGCATTGAGCGTGTTGGTTTCTTT.

V gene TRBV4-1 combines with J gene TRBJ2-2; 7 nucleotides line up with TRBD2. CDR1 is MGHRA and CDR2 is YSYEKL in the germline V gene. J gave up 4 bases and V 3 bases, and 8 bases lay outside the gene matches. The length of the CDR3 is 16 residues. In DNA form, the CDR3 reads TGCGCCAGCAGCCAGGGCGTAGCGGGCCTCACCGGGGAGCTGTTTTTT. Its translation: CASSQGVAGLTGELFF.

The V gene is TRBV30, the J gene TRBJ2-2; D is uncertain. This CDR3 contains 15 residues. From germline, CDR1 is GTSNPN and CDR2 SVGIG (reference sequence). Deletions cut 1 base from V and 2 bases from J, with 11 bases between. Here the CDR3 reads CAWSGPSTNTGELFF. CDR3 DNA: TGTGCCTGGAGTGGGCCCTCTACTAACACCGGGGAGCTGTTTTTT.

This rearrangement joins TRBV7-6 to TRBJ2-3; 8 nucleotides agree with TRBD2. The CDR3 runs 16 residues. The ends lost 5 bases at V and 2 bases at J; junction bases unmatched: 9. CDR1 is SGHVS, CDR2 FNYEAQ, per germline. The chain's CDR3 is CASSRSSGSITDTQYF. The CDR3 region has the DNA TGTGCCAGCAGCCGATCTAGCGGGTCCATCACAGATACGCAGTATTTT. Supplemented by reference TRBV7-6 and TRBJ2-3, the full variable domain reads GAGVSQSPRYKVTKRGQDVALRCDPISGHVSLYWYRQALGQGPEFLTYFNYEAQQDKSGLPNDRFSAERPEGSISTLTIQRTEQRDSAMYRCASSRSSGSITDTQYFGPGTRLTVL.

As regards this clone: Other DNA sequences in the sample encode the same CDR3. V gene TRBV19 combines with J gene TRBJ2-1, with D maybe TRBD2 (6 bases). V was pared by 1 base and J by 2 bases, with 9 bases between. Looked up from germline, CDR1 is LNHDA and CDR2 is SQIVND (reference sequence). The CDR3 covers 15 residues. The CDR3 sequence is CASSIVGGTYNEQFF. The CDR3, as DNA: TGTGCCAGTAGTATAGTGGGAGGAACCTACAATGAGCAGTTCTTC.

This rearrangement joins TRBV16 to TRBJ2-5, with 7 bases aligning to TRBD2. Per the germline V gene, CDR1 is KGHSY and CDR2 is FQNENV. This CDR3 contains 15 residues. The V gene end was trimmed by 0 bases and the J gene end by 0 bases; junction bases not matched to a gene: 1. CDR3 in amino acids: CASSQSGGNQETQYF. The CDR3 DNA reads TGTGCCAGCAGCCAATCGGGGGGGAACCAAGAGACCCAGTACTTC.

The V call is TRBV27, the J call TRBJ1-5; D is ambiguous. Germline values: CDR1 MNHEY, CDR2 SMNVEV (reference sequence). This CDR3 comprises 15 residues. V shed 6 bases and J shed 1 base, with 13 bases lying between them. In nucleotides, the CDR3 is TGTGCCAGCAGGGCAGGAGCCTCGAGCAATCAGCCCCAGCATTTT. Encoded protein: CASRAGASSNQPQHF.

This rearrangement joins TRBV11-2 to TRBJ1-1; maybe TRBD1 (5 bases). Trimming removed 2 bases at V and 2 bases at J, with 12 bases between. Looked up from germline, CDR1 is SGHAT and CDR2 is FQNNGV. The CDR3 has 15 residues. CDR3 nucleotides: TGTGCCAGCAGCTTATCGTCAGGGACTAACACTGAAGCTTTCTTT. Protein: CASSLSSGTNTEAFF.

The chain employs TRBV15 and TRBJ2-1; 15 bases agree with TRBD2. The CDR3 totals 21 residues. Germline V gene sequence: CDR1 LNHNV, CDR2 YYDKDF (reference sequence). V trimming: 4 bases; J trimming: 8 bases; junction bases outside the gene matches: 21. The DNA for the CDR3 is TGTGCCACCAGCATACGCTTGGGGTCCCGGACTAGCGGGAGGGCCGTCGATGAGCAGTTCTTC. It encodes CATSIRLGSRTSGRAVDEQFF. Based on the CDR3 plus reference TRBV15 and TRBJ2-1, the full variable domain is DAMVIQNPRYQVTQFGKPVTLSCSQTLNHNVMYWYQQKSSQAPKLLFHYYDKDFNNEADTPDNFQSRRPNTSFCFLDIRSPGLGDTAMYLCATSIRLGSRTSGRAVDEQFFGPGTRLTVL.

The chain combines TRBV5-6 with TRBJ2-5; no firm D call. The CDR3 consists of 16 residues. V lost 4 bases to trimming and J lost 2 bases, with 18 bases between them. Germline V gene sequence: CDR1 SGHDT, CDR2 YYEEEE. In DNA form, the CDR3 reads TGTGCCAGCAGCCCCGGCCTCGTTGAGGTACAAGAGACCCAGTACTTC. As protein: CASSPGLVEVQETQYF.

The chain recombines TRBV7-2 with TRBJ2-7; the D gene is possibly TRBD2 (5 bases). V was cut by 5 bases and J by 2 bases, with 16 bases left in between. CDR1 SGHTA and CDR2 FQGNSA come from the germline V gene. There are 15 residues in the CDR3. In DNA, the CDR3 is TGTGCCAGCAGCACCCATTCTCGGGATCCCTACGAGCAGTACTTC. This gives the protein CASSTHSRDPYEQYF.

V usage is TRBV27 and J usage is TRBJ2-7; weak D call: TRBD2 (6 bases). V lost 4 bases to trimming and J lost 5 bases, with 15 bases between them. The CDR3 is 14 amino acids. CDR1 is MNHEY, CDR2 SMNVEV, per germline (reference sequence). DNA of the CDR3: TGTGCCAGCAGTTACCGCCCTTCGGGGGACGAGCAGTACTTC. Protein: CASSYRPSGDEQYF.